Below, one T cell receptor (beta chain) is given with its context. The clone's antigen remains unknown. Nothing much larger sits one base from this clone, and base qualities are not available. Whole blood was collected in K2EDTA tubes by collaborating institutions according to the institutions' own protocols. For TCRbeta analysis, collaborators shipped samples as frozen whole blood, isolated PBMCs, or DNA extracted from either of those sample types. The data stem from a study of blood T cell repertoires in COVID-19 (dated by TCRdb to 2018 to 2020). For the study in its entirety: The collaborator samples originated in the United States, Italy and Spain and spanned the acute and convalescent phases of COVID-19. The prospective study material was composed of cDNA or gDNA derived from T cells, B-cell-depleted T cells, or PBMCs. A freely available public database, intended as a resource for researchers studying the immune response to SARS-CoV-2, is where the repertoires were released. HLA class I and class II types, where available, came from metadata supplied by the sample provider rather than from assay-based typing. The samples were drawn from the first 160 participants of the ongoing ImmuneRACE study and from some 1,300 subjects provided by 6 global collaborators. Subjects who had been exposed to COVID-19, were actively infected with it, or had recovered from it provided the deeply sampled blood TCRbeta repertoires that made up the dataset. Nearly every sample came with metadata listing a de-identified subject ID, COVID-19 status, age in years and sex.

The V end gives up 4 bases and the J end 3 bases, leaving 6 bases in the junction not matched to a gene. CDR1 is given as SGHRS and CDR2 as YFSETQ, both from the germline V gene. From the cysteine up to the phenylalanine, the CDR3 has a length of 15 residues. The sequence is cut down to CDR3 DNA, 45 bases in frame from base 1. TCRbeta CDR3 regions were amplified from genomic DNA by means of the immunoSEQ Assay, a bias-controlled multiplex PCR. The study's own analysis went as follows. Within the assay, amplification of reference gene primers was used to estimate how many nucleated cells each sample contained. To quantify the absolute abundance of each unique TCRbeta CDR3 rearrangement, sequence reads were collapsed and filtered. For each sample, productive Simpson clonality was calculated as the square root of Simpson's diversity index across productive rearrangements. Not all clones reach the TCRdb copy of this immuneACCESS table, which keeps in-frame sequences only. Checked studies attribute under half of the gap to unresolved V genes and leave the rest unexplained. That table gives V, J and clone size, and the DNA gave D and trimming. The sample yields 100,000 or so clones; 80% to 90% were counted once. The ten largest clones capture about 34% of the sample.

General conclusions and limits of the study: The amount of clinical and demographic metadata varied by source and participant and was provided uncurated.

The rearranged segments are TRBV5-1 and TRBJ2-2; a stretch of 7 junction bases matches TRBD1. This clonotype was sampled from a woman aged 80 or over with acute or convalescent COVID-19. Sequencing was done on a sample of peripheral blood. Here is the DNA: TGCGCCAGCAGCCCCCGAACAGGGGACACCGGGGAGCTGTTTTTT. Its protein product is CASSPRTGDTGELFF.